Detailed here is one TCR beta chain. The clone's antigen remains unknown. No much larger clonotype is one base removed from it; base qualities were not supplied. Patients with autoimmune disease history or receiving systemic immunosuppression were excluded from the trial. In every dose cohort, peripheral blood was drawn for TCR sequencing at baseline, cycle 4 day 1, and cycle 7 day 1. Samples came from an open-label, multicenter, first-in-human phase I dose-escalation trial of ivuxolimab. Adults with locally advanced or metastatic head and neck squamous cell, hepatocellular, melanoma or renal cell carcinoma were enrolled in the trial. CD4+ and CD8+ T cells were sorted separately from peripheral blood before TCR sequencing. This specimen comes from a study of OX40 agonist ivuxolimab in advanced cancers. Notes on the research overall: Ivuxolimab was a fully human IgG2 agonistic monoclonal antibody targeting the costimulatory receptor OX40 (CD134). Intravenous ivuxolimab was administered to patients every 2 weeks at six dose levels: 0.01, 0.1, 0.3, 1.5, 3 and 10 mg/kg. Among the 50 to 55 dose-escalation patients, some 20 had hepatocellular carcinoma, 15 or so melanoma, 9 renal cell carcinoma and 9 head and neck cancer. The dose-escalation cohort was almost 85% male with a mean age of about 65 years, ranging from 23 to 79. Patients were allowed to have had prior anti-PD-1, anti-PD-L1 or anti-CTLA-4 therapy, and approximately 39% of the dose-escalation patients had been treated with checkpoint inhibitors. Partial responses occurred in three dose-escalation patients, of whom one had hepatocellular carcinoma and two had cutaneous melanoma. Peripheral TCRbeta sequencing was intended to test whether TCR sequence diversity was altered and clonal T-cell expansion was caused by ivuxolimab. The monotherapy dose-escalation portion (N of about 52 patients) of the phase I ivuxolimab trial is reported in the paper. Points the paper makes about the study in general: In the 0.1-3.0 mg/kg groups, partial responders were among the patients with the lowest normalized peripheral clonal expansion, particularly in CD8+ T cells. The antigen specificity of the peripheral T cells that underwent clonal expansion was not determined. Low levels of normalized T-cell clonal expansion were also seen in some patients who did not respond. After ivuxolimab, expanded clones were on average more numerous among CD8+ T cells than among CD4+ T cells. At doses from 0.1 to 3.0 mg/kg, clonal expansion was seen in both CD4+ and CD8+ blood T cells between baseline and week 6.

Genomic DNA was isolated from the sorted cells so that the TCRbeta CDR3 region could be sequenced. The immunoSEQ Assay was used for sequencing of TCRbeta CDR3 regions. TCRdb carries this immuneACCESS record with in-frame sequences only. Its versions omit some clonotypes, under half of them owing to an unresolved V gene in the studies checked, with the rest unexplained. Here the sample has around 83,000 clones; 88% occur a single time. The ten top clones hold roughly 4.3% of the sample. CDR1 and CDR2, looked up from the germline V gene, are SGHRS and YFSETQ. V is pared back by 0 bases and J by 3 bases, with 10 bases lying between the germline termini. The CDR3 numbers 14 residues from cysteine through phenylalanine. Only the CDR3 DNA stays, 42 bases, in frame from base 1.

The chain employs TRBV5-1 and TRBJ2-7, with the D gene call left open. The material was CD4+ or CD8+ T cells sorted from blood, obtained in a trial of the OX40 agonist ivuxolimab. The sequence was obtained from an adult with an advanced solid tumor such as melanoma, head and neck, liver or kidney cancer. The sequenced DNA is TGCGCCAGCAGCTTGGCGACGGAGAACTACGAGCAGTACTTC. Translated, this gives CASSLATENYEQYF.